The next 3 T cell receptor beta chains were all read from a single sample in a study of T cells in Graves' hyperthyroidism and ophthalmopathy. Researchers took RNA transcripts and amplified the TCR beta CDR3 regions from them. With the HTBI primer set, the TCR CDR3 went through a first round of RT-PCR. Using its own MiXCR run on the multiplex PCR reads, TCRdb lists one record per CDR3 protein. The table records more than 500,000 distinct CDR3 sequences, roughly 46% of them present only once. The sequencing input was peripheral blood or thyroid tissue (not recorded which). These receptor sequences come from an adult woman with Graves' disease, either hyperthyroidism or ophthalmopathy (not recorded which).

This clonotype was found a few times. The J gene is TRBJ1-1, the V gene TRBV12-3 or TRBV12-4; 11 bases map to TRBD1. Unmatched junction bases numbered 4, after V lost 5 bases and J lost 11 bases. The CDR3 totals 12 residues. CDR3 nucleotide sequence: TGTGCCAGCAGTCCGGGACAGGGGGAGGCTTTCTTT. Translating gives CASSPGQGEAFF.

This chain connects TRBV10-3 to TRBJ2-1; weak D call: TRBD2 (5 bases). Trimming cost V 8 bases and J 8 bases, with 16 bases left between them. The CDR3 extends over 13 amino acids. Per the germline V gene, CDR1 is ENHRY and CDR2 is SYGVKD. The CDR3, as DNA: TGTGCCATCCCCGGAGGAGCTGCCGATGAGCAGTTCTTC. It codes for CAIPGGAADEQFF.

The gene calls are TRBV18 and TRBJ2-5, with D hard to call. From germline, CDR1 is KGHSH and CDR2 LQKENI. V was pared by 3 bases and J by 2 bases, with 13 bases between. There are 15 residues in the CDR3. For the CDR3, the DNA is TGTGCCAGCTCACCCCAGAGTGGGGTACAAGAGACCCAGTACTTC. As protein: CASSPQSGVQETQYF.